The clone carrying this T cell receptor beta chain was seen only a few times. This entry belongs to a study of early T cells in non-severe SARS-CoV-2 infection. Attachment of unique molecular identifiers was made to individual cDNA molecules. TCRdb re-analysed the 5' RACE reads in MiXCR, keeping a single row per CDR3 protein. This sample carries tens of thousands of distinct CDR3 sequences, approximately 11% of them seen once, and the ten largest clones take 12%. V lost 0 bases and J lost 3, with 8 bases in between. Germline V gives CDR1 DFQATT, CDR2 SNEGSKA (reference sequence). The CDR3 loop spans 14 amino acids.

V and J are TRBV20-1 and TRBJ2-2; D possibly corresponds to TRBD1 (5 bases). The clonotype originates from an adult who was a healthcare worker with PCR-confirmed SARS-CoV-2 infection or an uninfected control (not recorded which). This specimen consisted of whole blood, obtained at baseline. The CDR3 is CSARDRVYTGELFF. DNA of the CDR3: TGCAGTGCTAGAGACAGGGTCTACACCGGGGAGCTGTTTTTT.